The sequence of this T cell receptor (beta chain) was determined in a study of a mutant IDH1 vaccine in newly diagnosed glioma. Study overall: Radiotherapy, temozolomide, or both had been given previously, and both were given to most.

Regarding time point: baseline, week 1 (first vaccination visit). Treatment meaning: pre-vaccination baseline after standard-of-care therapy. Newly diagnosed WHO grade 3 or 4 IDH1-mutant, ATRX-lost astrocytomas were identified in the donors. Trimming removed 5 bases from V and 3 bases from J, with 8 bases in between. The CDR3 is 14 residues long. Germline CDR1 reads WSHSY; CDR2 reads SAAADI. In its sample, this clone is medium-sized. Method: immunoSEQ multiplex PCR; TCRdb's copy keeps in-frame clones and lacks some. The repertoire holds 15,000 to 20,000 clones, with 80% as singletons. This chain connects TRBV10-2 to TRBJ2-6, with D unclear. This specimen was PBMCs, taken from a glioma patient treated with radiotherapy, temozolomide or both. The sequence was obtained from a man aged 35-49 years with glioma. The CDR3 sequence is CASSPGYGANVLTF. CDR3 sequence (DNA): TGCGCCAGCAGTCCGGGTTATGGGGCCAACGTCCTGACTTTC.